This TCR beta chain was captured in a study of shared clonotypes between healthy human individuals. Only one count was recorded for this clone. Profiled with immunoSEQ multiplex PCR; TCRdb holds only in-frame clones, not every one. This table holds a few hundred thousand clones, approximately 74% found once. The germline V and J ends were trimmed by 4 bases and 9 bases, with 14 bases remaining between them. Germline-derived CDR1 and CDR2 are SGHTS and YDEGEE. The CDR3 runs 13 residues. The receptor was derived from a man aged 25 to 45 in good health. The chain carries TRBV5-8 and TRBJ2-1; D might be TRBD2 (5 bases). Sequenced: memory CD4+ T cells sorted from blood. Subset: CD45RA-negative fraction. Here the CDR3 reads CASSLRPEGEQFF. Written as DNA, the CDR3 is TGTGCCAGCAGCCTCCGGCCTGAGGGTGAGCAGTTCTTC.